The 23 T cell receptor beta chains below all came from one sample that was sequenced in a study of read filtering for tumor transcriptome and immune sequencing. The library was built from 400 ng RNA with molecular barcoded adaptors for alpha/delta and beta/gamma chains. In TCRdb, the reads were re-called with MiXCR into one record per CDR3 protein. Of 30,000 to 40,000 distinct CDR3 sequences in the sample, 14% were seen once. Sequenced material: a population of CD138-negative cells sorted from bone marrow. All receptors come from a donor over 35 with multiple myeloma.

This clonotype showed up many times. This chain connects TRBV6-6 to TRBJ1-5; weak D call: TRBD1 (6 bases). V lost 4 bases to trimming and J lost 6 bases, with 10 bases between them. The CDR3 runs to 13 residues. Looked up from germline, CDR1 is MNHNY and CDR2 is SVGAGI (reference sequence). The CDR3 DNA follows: TGTGCCAGCAGTTTAGGGGGGGGTCAGCCCCAGCATTTT. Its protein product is CASSLGGGQPQHF.

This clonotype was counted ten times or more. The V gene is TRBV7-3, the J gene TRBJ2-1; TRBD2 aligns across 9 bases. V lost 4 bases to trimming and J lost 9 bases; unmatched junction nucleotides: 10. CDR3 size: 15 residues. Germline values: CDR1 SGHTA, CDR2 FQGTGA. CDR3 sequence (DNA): TGTGCCAGCAGCTCCTCCGGGACTAGCATAGGTGAGCAGTTCTTC. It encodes CASSSSGTSIGEQFF.

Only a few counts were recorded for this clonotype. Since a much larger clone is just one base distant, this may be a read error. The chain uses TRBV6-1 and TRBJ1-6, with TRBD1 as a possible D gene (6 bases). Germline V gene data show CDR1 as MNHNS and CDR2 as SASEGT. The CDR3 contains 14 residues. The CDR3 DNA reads TGTGCCAGCAAGTTGACAGGTCCGCCTTCACCCCGCCACTTT. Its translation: CASKLTGPPSPRHF.

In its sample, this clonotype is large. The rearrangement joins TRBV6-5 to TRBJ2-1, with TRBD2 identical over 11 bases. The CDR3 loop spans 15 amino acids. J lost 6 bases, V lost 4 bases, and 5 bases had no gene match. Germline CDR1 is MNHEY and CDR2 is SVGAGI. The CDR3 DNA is TGTGCCAGCAGTTCGCGACTAGCGGGGCTCAATGAGCAGTTCTTC. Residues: CASSSRLAGLNEQFF.

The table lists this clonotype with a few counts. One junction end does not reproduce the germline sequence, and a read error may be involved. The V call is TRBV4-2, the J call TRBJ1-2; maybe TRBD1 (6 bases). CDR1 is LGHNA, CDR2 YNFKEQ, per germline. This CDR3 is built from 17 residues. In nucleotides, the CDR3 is TGTGCCAGCAGCCAAACCATTCGGGGGCCGAGGAACTATGGTTACACCTTC. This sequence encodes CASSQTIRGPRNYGYTF.

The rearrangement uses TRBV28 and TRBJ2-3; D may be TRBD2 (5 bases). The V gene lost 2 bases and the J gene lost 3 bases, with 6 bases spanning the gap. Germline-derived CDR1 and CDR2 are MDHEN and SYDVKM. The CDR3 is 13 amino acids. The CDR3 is CASSLRGTDTQYF. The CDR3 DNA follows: TGTGCCAGCAGTTTACGCGGGACAGATACGCAGTATTTT.

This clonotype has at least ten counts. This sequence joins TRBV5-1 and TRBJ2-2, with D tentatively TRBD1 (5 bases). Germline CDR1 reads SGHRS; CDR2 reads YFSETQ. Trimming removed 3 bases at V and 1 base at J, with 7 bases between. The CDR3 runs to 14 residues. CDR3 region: CASSWGENTGELFF. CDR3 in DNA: TGCGCCAGCAGCTGGGGCGAGAACACCGGGGAGCTGTTTTTT. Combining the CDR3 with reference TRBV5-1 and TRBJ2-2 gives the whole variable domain KAGVTQTPRYLIKTRGQQVTLSCSPISGHRSVSWYQQTPGQGLQFLFEYFSETQRNKGNFPGRFSGRQFSNSRSEMNVSTLELGDSALYLCASSWGENTGELFFGEGSRLTVL.

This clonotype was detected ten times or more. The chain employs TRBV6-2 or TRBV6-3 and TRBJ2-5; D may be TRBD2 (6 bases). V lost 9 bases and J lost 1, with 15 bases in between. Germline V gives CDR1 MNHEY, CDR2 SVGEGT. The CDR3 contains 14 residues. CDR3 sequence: CASRDSFAQETQYF. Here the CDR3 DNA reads TGTGCCAGTCGGGACTCCTTCGCCCAAGAGACCCAGTACTTC.

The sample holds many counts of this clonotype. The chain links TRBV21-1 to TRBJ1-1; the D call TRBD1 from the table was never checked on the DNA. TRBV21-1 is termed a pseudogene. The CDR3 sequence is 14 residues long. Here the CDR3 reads CASSTRTGNTEAFF. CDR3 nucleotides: TGTGCCAGCAGCACGAGGACAGGGAACACTGAAGCTTTCTTT.

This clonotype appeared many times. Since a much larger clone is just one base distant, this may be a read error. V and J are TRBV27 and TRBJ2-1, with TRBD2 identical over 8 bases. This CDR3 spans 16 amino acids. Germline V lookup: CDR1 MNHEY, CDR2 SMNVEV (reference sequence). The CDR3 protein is CASSYGRAGSYNEQSF. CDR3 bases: TGTGCCAGCTCCTACGGGAGGGCGGGCTCCTACAATGAGCAGTCCTTC.

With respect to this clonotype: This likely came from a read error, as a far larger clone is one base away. As DNA, the CDR3 is TGTGCCAGCCAGACGGGAACAGGGGGCGAAGCAGATATGCAGTATTTT. This translates into CASQTGTGGEADMQYF. The chain links TRBV11-3 to TRBJ1-4, with 9 nucleotides matching TRBD1. The end of the DNA aligns better with TRBJ2-3, so the J call may be wrong. This CDR3 is built from 16 residues. CDR1 is SGHNT and CDR2 is YENEEA in the germline V gene.

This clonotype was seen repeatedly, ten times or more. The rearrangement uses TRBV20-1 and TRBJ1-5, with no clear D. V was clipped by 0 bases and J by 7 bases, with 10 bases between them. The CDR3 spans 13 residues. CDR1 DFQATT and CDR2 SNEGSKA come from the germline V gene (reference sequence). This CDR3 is CSAREERWQPQHF. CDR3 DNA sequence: TGCAGTGCTAGAGAGGAGAGGTGGCAGCCCCAGCATTTT.

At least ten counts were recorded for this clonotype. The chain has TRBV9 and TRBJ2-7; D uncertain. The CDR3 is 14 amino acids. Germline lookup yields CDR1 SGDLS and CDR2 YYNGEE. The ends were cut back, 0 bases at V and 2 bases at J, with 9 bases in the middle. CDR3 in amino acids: CASSVDFFAYEQYF. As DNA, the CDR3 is TGTGCCAGCAGCGTAGATTTCTTTGCCTACGAGCAGTACTTC. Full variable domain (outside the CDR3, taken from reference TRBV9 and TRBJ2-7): DSGVTQTPKHLITATGQRVTLRCSPRSGDLSVYWYQQSLDQGLQFLIQYYNGEERAKGNILERFSAQQFPDLHSELNLSSLELGDSALYFCASSVDFFAYEQYFGPGTRLTVT.

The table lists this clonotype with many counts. CDR3 residues: CATSDLRSGGGSYNEQFF. In nucleotides, the CDR3 is TGTGCCACCAGTGATTTACGGAGCGGGGGGGGCTCCTACAATGAGCAGTTCTTC. This chain links TRBV24-1 with TRBJ2-1; 10 nucleotides align to TRBD2. V was pared by 1 base and J by 0 bases, with 5 bases of the junction left unmatched. This CDR3 spans 18 amino acids. The germline V gene has CDR1 KGHDR and CDR2 SFDVKD.

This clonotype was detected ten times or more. Here the CDR3 reads CAISVGPGTDTQYF. The CDR3, as DNA: TGTGCCATCAGTGTCGGTCCGGGCACAGATACGCAGTATTTT. V gene TRBV10-3 combines with J gene TRBJ2-3; D gene uncertain. V lost 4 bases to trimming and J lost 1 base, with 9 bases between them. Germline V CDR1 and CDR2: ENHRY, SYGVKD. The CDR3 runs to 14 residues.

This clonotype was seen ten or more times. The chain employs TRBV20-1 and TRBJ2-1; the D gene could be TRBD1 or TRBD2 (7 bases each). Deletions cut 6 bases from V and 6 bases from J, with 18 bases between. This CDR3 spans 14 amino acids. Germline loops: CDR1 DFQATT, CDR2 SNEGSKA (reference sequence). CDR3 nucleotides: TGCAGTGCCTACAGGGGAGGGAGGACCAATGAGCAGTTCTTC. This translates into CSAYRGGRTNEQFF.

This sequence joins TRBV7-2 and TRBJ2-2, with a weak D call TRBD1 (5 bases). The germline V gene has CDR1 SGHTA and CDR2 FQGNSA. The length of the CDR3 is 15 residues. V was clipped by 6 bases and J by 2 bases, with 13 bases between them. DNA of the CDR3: TGTGCCAGCAGTGATCGACAGAGCAACACCGGGGAGCTGTTTTTT. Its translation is CASSDRQSNTGELFF.

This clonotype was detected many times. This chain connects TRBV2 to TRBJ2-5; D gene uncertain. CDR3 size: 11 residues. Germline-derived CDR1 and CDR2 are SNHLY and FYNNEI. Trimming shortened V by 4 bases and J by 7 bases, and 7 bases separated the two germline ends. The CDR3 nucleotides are TGTGCCAGCAGTGTTGGCCCGACCCAGTACTTC. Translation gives CASSVGPTQYF.

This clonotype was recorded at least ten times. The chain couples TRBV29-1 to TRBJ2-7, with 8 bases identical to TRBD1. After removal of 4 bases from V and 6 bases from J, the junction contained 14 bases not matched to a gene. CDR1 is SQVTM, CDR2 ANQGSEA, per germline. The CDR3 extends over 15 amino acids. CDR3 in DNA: TGCAGCGTTGTCGGGTCACGGACAGGGTTGAGCGAGCAGTACTTC. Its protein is CSVVGSRTGLSEQYF.

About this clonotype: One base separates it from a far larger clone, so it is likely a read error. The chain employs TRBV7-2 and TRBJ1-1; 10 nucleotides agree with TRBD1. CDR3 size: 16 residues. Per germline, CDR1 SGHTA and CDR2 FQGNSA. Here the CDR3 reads CATSHGDRGRYTEAFF. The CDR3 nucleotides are TGTGCCACCAGCCATGGCGACAGGGGGCGATACACTGAAGCTTTCTTT.

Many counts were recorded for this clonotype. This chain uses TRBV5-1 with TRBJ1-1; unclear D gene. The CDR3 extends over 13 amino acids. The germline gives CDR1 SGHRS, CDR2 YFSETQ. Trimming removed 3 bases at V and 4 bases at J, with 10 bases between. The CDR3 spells CASSWDLGTEAFF. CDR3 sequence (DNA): TGCGCCAGCAGCTGGGATCTCGGCACTGAAGCTTTCTTT. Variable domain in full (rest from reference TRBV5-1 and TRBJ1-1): KAGVTQTPRYLIKTRGQQVTLSCSPISGHRSVSWYQQTPGQGLQFLFEYFSETQRNKGNFPGRFSGRQFSNSRSEMNVSTLELGDSALYLCASSWDLGTEAFFGQGTRLTVV.

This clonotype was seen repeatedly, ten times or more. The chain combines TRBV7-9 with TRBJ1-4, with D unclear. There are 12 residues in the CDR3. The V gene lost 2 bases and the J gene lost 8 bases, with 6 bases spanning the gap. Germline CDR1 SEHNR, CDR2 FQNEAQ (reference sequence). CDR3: CASSLTQEKLFF. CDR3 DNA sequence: TGTGCCAGCAGCTTAACCCAGGAAAAACTGTTTTTT.

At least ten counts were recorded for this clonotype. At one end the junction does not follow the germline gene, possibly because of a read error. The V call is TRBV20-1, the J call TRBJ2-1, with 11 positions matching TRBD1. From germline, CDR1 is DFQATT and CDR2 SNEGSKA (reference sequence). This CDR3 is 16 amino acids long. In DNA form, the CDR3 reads TGCAGTGCCGCCCGGACAGGGGGCGTATCCTACAATGAGCGGTTCTTC. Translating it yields CSAARTGGVSYNERFF.